This entry is about one T cell receptor beta chain. Which antigen it targets is not known. Base qualities are not recorded, but no much larger clone differs from it by a single base. Separate from the approximately 670-subject first cohort, the validation cohort of about 110 subjects was the group to which the donors belonged. CDR1 and CDR2, looked up from the germline V gene, are SGHTA and FQGNSA. V was cut back by 7 bases and J by 4 bases, leaving a gap of 13 bases between them. Including cysteine and phenylalanine, the CDR3 has 13 amino acids. Only CDR3 DNA remains: 39 bases, in frame from the first base. The data derive from a study of cytomegalovirus exposure and HLA in healthy donors (dated by TCRdb to about 2017). The study in broad terms: According to a later analysis, the approximately 120 validation repertoires were produced on the same platform as the roughly 600 repertoires of the first cohort. The study was designed to test whether signatures of past pathogen exposure could be identified by cataloging public T cell receptors. In addition to the first cohort of approximately 670 subjects, a separate validation cohort of some 120 different subjects was used. High-throughput TCR immunosequencing, statistical association of individual TCRs with disease status, and machine learning were combined to predict cytomegalovirus infection status.

Library construction relied on the immunoSEQ multiplex PCR assay. The authors' analysis ran thus. A statistical classification framework was developed to diagnose cytomegalovirus status using the catalog of TCR beta chain sequences. The source is immuneACCESS, and TCRdb retained only in-frame sequences with V and J called. Part of the clones is not carried over; for the studies checked, unresolved V genes explain less than half of this, and the remainder is unexplained. Clone size and the V and J calls come from that table; the DNA yielded D and trimming. Within this sample are some 140,000 clones, with about 86% of them counted one time only. Jointly, the top ten make up about a fifth of the sample. On the study overall, not on this receptor specifically: In both the original and validation cohorts, the classifier was reported to diagnose cytomegalovirus status with high specificity and sensitivity. Of the cluster scores, roughly 93% were above 0 in a later analysis, which found that TCRs clustered in the first cohort also tended to co-occur in the 110 or so validation repertoires. The study listed over 150 TCR beta chains as associated with cytomegalovirus. The validation cohort had no HLA typing available for a later analysis, so co-occurrence within that cohort was assessed over all 120 or so repertoires. The authors suggested that the approach could potentially be extended to other disease states and immunological phenotypes. Most TCR sequences were seen in very few donors, while some public TCRs were found in many individuals. In vitro tests confirmed that a few of the cytomegalovirus-associated TCR beta chains recognize cytomegalovirus antigens.

What was sequenced was PBMCs. The TCR comes from a man younger than 30 in good health and CMV-seropositive. Rearrangement joined TRBV7-2 to TRBJ1-1, with TRBD1 perhaps the D gene, on 6 matching bases. The sequenced DNA: TGTGCCAGCAACGCCGGACAGTTCACTGAAGCTTTCTTT. The translation is CASNAGQFTEAFF.